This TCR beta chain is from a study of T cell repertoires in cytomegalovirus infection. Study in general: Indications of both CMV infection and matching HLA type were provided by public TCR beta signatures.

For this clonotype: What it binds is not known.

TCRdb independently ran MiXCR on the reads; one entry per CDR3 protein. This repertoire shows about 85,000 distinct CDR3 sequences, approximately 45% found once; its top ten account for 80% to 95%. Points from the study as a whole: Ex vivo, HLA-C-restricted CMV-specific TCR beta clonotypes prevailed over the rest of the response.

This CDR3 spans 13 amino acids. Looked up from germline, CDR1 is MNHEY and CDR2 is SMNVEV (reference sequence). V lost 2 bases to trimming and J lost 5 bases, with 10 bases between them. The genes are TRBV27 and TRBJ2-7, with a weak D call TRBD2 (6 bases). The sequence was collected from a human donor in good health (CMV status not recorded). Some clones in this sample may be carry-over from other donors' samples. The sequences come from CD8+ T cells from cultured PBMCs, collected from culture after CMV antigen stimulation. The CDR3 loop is CASSLDAGNEQYF. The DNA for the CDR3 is TGTGCCAGCAGTTTAGACGCGGGGAACGAGCAGTACTTC.